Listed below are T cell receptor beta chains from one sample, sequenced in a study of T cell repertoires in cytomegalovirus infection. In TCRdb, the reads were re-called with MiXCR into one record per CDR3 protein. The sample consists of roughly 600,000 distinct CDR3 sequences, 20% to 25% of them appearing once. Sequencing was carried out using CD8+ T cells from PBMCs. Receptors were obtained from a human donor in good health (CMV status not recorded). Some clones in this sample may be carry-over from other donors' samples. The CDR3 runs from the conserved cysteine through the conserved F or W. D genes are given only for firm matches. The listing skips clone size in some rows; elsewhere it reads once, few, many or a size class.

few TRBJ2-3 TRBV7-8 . TGTGCCAGCAGCCCTGTAGGCACCCCTGGGAGAGATACGCAGTATTTT CASSPVGTPGRDTQYF
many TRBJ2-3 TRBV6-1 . TGTGCCAGCAGGAAAAACAGGTTCACAGATACGCAGTATTTT CASRKNRFTDTQYF
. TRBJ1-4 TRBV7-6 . TGTGCCGGGGGTGGGGCGGCGTCTGAAAAACTGTTTTTT CAGGGAASEKLFF
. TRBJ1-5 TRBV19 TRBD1 TGTGCCAGTAGTACCTCCGACAGGGGAAATCAGCCCCAGCATTTT CASSTSDRGNQPQHF
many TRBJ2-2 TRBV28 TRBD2 TGTGCCAGCAGTTTCTCAGCGGGGGGGCGGAACACCGGGGAGCTGTTTTTT CASSFSAGGRNTGELFF
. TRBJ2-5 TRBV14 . TGTGCCAGCAGCCAGGGGACAAGGGACCTAGAGACCCAGTACTTC CASSQGTRDLETQYF
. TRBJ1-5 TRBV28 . TGTGCCAGCAGTTTCCGGGGGTACAATCAGCCCCAGCATTTT CASSFRGYNQPQHF
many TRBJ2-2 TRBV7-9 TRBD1 TGTGCCAGCAGCCATCGGGACAGCGCCGGGGAGCTGTTTTTT CASSHRDSAGELFF
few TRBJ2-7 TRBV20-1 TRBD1 TGCAGTGCTCCGGGACAGGGCGACGAGCAGTACTTC CSAPGQGDEQYF
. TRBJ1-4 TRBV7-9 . TGTGCCAGCAGCTATAACCCCAGGGAGGATGAAAAACTGTTTTTT CASSYNPREDEKLFF
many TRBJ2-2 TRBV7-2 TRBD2 TGTGCCAGCAGCCCCATAGCGGGGGTTTTGGCCGGGGAGCTGTTTTTT CASSPIAGVLAGELFF